The 3 T cell receptor beta chains listed next were all sequenced from one sample in a study of cytomegalovirus exposure and HLA in healthy donors. Primers: 60 Vbeta forward and 13 Jbeta reverse. TCRdb keeps only in-frame clones here, not all; method: immunoSEQ multiplex PCR. Of over 30,000 clones listed, about three fifths are singletons. Sequenced material: PBMCs. All receptors come from a man aged 50-59 years in good health and CMV-seropositive.

The chain is built from TRBV7-9 and TRBJ1-1; 8 bases map to TRBD1. This CDR3 region has 14 residues. The germline V gene has CDR1 SEHNR and CDR2 FQNEAQ (reference sequence). Trimming took 4 bases from V and 6 from J; bases not matched to a gene: 7. CDR3 sequence reads: CASSWTGLKPEAFF. CDR3 DNA sequence: TGTGCCAGCAGCTGGACAGGGTTGAAACCTGAAGCTTTCTTT. The whole variable domain, remainder taken from reference TRBV7-9 and TRBJ1-1, is DTGVSQNPRHKITKRGQNVTFRCDPISEHNRLYWYRQTLGQGPEFLTYFQNEAQLEKSRLLSDRFSAERPKGSFSTLEIQRTEQGDSAMYLCASSWTGLKPEAFFGQGTRLTVV.

The chain has TRBV4-2 and TRBJ2-7, with 11 positions matching TRBD1. The germline gives CDR1 LGHNA, CDR2 YNFKEQ. V was pared by 1 base and J by 5 bases, with 4 bases of the junction left unmatched. This CDR3 has 15 amino acids. CDR3 amino acids: CASSQVGQGAHEQYF. CDR3 bases: TGTGCCAGCAGCCAAGTTGGACAGGGGGCACACGAGCAGTACTTC.

In its sample, this clone was seen a few times. The chain combines TRBV30 with TRBJ1-5; a weak D match, TRBD1 (6 bases). Germline assignment: CDR1 GTSNPN and CDR2 SVGIG (reference sequence). Trimming pared 5 bases from V and 6 bases from J, leaving 8 bases between. This CDR3 is built from 11 residues. The CDR3 loop is CAWGQLQPQHF. In DNA, the CDR3 is TGTGCCTGGGGACAGCTTCAGCCCCAGCATTTT.